This T cell receptor beta chain was identified during a study of regulatory T cells in long-lasting Graves disease. Construction of TCR beta libraries relied on iRepertoire HTBI primers and on Arm-PCR targeting CDR3 regions. TCRdb re-derived calls from the multiplex PCR reads in MiXCR, one entry per CDR3 protein. Here the sample spans 420,000 or so distinct CDR3 sequences, around 20% being singletons. Time point given: persistent/refractory GD, antithyroid drugs over 5 years with positive TRAb. The authors made the TCR library using RNA they extracted from PBMCs. Tubes containing EDTA received roughly 8.8 milliliters of drawn peripheral blood. Study-wide results and limits: Not thyroid tissue but only peripheral blood was studied. Persistent disease exhibited a predilection for TRBV28, TRBJ1-2 and TRBJ2-5.

Concerning this clonotype: Antigen specificity is unknown.

Germline CDR1 and CDR2: DFQATT and SNEGSKA (reference sequence). Trimming took 6 bases from V and 5 from J, leaving 10 bases between them. The CDR3 spans 11 residues. This receptor was obtained from a female donor with Graves disease. The source material was peripheral blood mononuclear cells (PBMCs), sampled when the disease was refractory, from a patient treated with antithyroid drugs. The chain links TRBV20-1 to TRBJ2-5, with a tentative D call TRBD1 (5 bases). This CDR3 is CSARTSETQYF. The CDR3 DNA sequence: TGCAGTGCGAGGACAAGCGAGACCCAGTACTTC.